This TCR beta chain came from a study of PD-L1 blockade in urothelial cancer. Study background: Every 3 weeks, patients received intravenous atezolizumab 1,200 mg, beginning 2014.

A note on this clone: Its antigen is unknown.

The data were produced by immunoSEQ multiplex PCR, yet TCRdb's version contains in-frame clones alone and is incomplete. The table has approximately 47,000 clones, more than 75% seen once. Notes on the study in general: Pretreatment TCR clonality in blood, when below the median, was predictive of better survival.

Time point noted: pretreatment peripheral blood. Locally advanced or metastatic urothelial carcinoma affected all patients. There were between 1 and 8 samples from each patient, taken pretreatment and on-treatment. Sequenced here: PBMCs, sampled around atezolizumab (anti-PD-L1) treatment. The source of this sequence is a man between 50 and 59 years old with urothelial cancer.

In DNA form, the CDR3 reads TGTGCCAGTAGTCCCCGGGACAGGGTTTTCAATGAGCAGTTCTTC. Translated: CASSPRDRVFNEQFF. The V and J genes are TRBV19 and TRBJ2-1; TRBD1 agrees at 9 bases. The V and J ends lost 5 bases and 6 bases, in that order; junction bases with no gene match: 8. CDR1 LNHDA and CDR2 SQIVND come from the germline V gene (reference sequence). CDR3 length: 15 residues.